Listed below are T cell receptor beta chains from one sample, sequenced in a study of T cell responses to AZD1222 COVID-19 vaccine. Assay: immunoSEQ multiplex PCR; the TCRdb copy retains only in-frame clones and omits some. This sample has approximately 100,000 clones, with approximately 90% found just once. The sample consisted of peripheral blood, taken on day 0 of AZD1222 vaccination. The receptors stem from an adult in good health. The CDR3 runs from the conserved cysteine through the conserved F or W. Each record gives: clone size, V gene, J gene, D gene, CDR3 DNA, CDR3 protein. A D gene is named only where the DNA matches it firmly. The size entry is marked missing in some rows and otherwise reads once, few, many or a size class.

NA	TRBV21-1	TRBJ1-4	NA	TGTGCCAGCAGCAAAGTCTTGATCGCAGTTGGGGAAAAACTGTTTTTT	CASSKVLIAVGEKLFF
NA	TRBV5-6	TRBJ1-5	NA	TGTGCCAGCAGCGTACGGACACTTCAAAAGCCCCAGCATTTT	CASSVRTLQKPQHF
once	TRBV5-4	TRBJ2-7	NA	TGTGCCAGCAGCTCGCGGGGGCCCGCCTACGAGCAGTACTTC	CASSSRGPAYEQYF
NA	TRBV7-9	TRBJ1-1	TRBD1	TGTGCCAGCAGCCAGTCTGAGGGACAGGGGGCGTTCGCTGAAGCTTTCTTT	CASSQSEGQGAFAEAFF
NA	TRBV4-3	TRBJ2-7	NA	TGCGCCAGCAGCCAAGATAAACAAACCTACGAGCAGTACTTC	CASSQDKQTYEQYF
few	TRBV19	TRBJ2-3	NA	TGTGCCAGTAAAACGTCCAACACAGATACGCAGTATTTT	CASKTSNTDTQYF
NA	TRBV5-4	TRBJ1-6	TRBD1	TGTGCCAGCAGCCAGGGACAGGGTAACTCACCCCTCCACTTT	CASSQGQGNSPLHF
NA	TRBV27	TRBJ1-5	TRBD1	TGTGCCGTTTCGGGACAGGGCCGCGGGGGCGGTCAGCCCCAGCATTTT	CAVSGQGRGGGQPQHF
NA	TRBV5-1	TRBJ1-1	NA	TGCGCCAGCAGCTTGAGAAGTCGACAGACTACGAACACTGAAGCTTTCTTT	CASSLRSRQTTNTEAFF
once	TRBV19	TRBJ1-5	NA	TGTGCCAGTAGTATTGCAGGAAATCAGCCCCAGCATTTT	CASSIAGNQPQHF
NA	TRBV27	TRBJ2-7	TRBD2	TGTGCCAGCAGTCCGTCGGCCACTAGCGGAGTCTATTACGAGCAGTACTTC	CASSPSATSGVYYEQYF
few	TRBV4-2	TRBJ1-2	TRBD1	TGTGCCAGCAGCCAAAGTACAGGGGCTAGTGTTTTCCACACCTTC	CASSQSTGASVFHTF
once	TRBV24-1	TRBJ2-2	TRBD1	TGTGCCACCAGTGCTGCCCCCGGGACAGGGCGGACCGGGGAGCTGTTTTTT	CATSAAPGTGRTGELFF
NA	TRBV5-6	TRBJ2-3	NA	TGTGCCAGCAGCTGGCAGGGGAGGGGTACGCAGTATTTT	CASSWQGRGTQYF
once	TRBV10-3	TRBJ1-2	NA	TGTGCCATCAGTGCCCGGGACGAGCAAATTAGCTACACCTTC	CAISARDEQISYTF
NA	TRBV2	TRBJ2-7	TRBD1	TGTGCCAGCAGTGAAGTGACAGGGGATCGCGAGCAGTACTTC	CASSEVTGDREQYF
once	TRBV3-1/TRBV3-2	TRBJ1-4	NA	TGTGCCAGCAGCCAAGATTTGGGCAGCCTCAATGAAAAACTGTTTTTT	CASSQDLGSLNEKLFF
NA	TRBV29-1	TRBJ2-7	NA	TGCAGCGTTGCTCGGGCCGACTACGAGCAGTACTTC	CSVARADYEQYF
NA	TRBV9	TRBJ2-7	NA	TGTGCCAGCGCCCTGGGGGGGCGCGGCTCCGAGCAGTACTTC	CASALGGRGSEQYF
NA	TRBV29-1	TRBJ2-5	TRBD2	TGCAGCGTTGCCCCGACTAGCGGGGGAGAGACCCAGTACTTC	CSVAPTSGGETQYF
NA	TRBV7-9	TRBJ2-7	TRBD1	TGTGCCAGCAGCTTCACAGGGGCGGCCTACGAGCAGTACTTC	CASSFTGAAYEQYF
NA	TRBV19	TRBJ1-1	NA	TGTGCCAGTAGTATAGGGCAGGGGTACACTGAAGCTTTCTTT	CASSIGQGYTEAFF
NA	TRBV7-8	TRBJ1-2	TRBD1	TGTGCCAGCAGCTTACAGGGGGCGTCGGACTATGGCTACACCTTC	CASSLQGASDYGYTF
NA	TRBV5-6	TRBJ2-7	NA	TGTGCCAGCAGCACAACCCTGGGCTCCCGGCAGTACTTC	CASSTTLGSRQYF
NA	TRBV18	TRBJ2-5	NA	TGTGCCAGCTCACCACAGTCTGGTTACGAGACCCAGTACTTC	CASSPQSGYETQYF
NA	TRBV12-3/TRBV12-4	TRBJ2-3	NA	TGTGCCAGCAGCCCCGCGGGGAATACGCAGTATTTT	CASSPAGNTQYF
NA	TRBV11-2	TRBJ2-1	NA	TGTGCCAGCAGCTCACTAGTCCCCTACAATGAGCAGTTCTTC	CASSSLVPYNEQFF
NA	TRBV5-6	TRBJ1-4	NA	TGTGCCAGCAGCTTGGAGCAGGCGGACAATGAAAAACTGTTTTTT	CASSLEQADNEKLFF
NA	TRBV12-3/TRBV12-4	TRBJ1-5	TRBD1	TGTGCCAGCAGCCCTGACAGGGGTCAGCCCCAGCATTTT	CASSPDRGQPQHF